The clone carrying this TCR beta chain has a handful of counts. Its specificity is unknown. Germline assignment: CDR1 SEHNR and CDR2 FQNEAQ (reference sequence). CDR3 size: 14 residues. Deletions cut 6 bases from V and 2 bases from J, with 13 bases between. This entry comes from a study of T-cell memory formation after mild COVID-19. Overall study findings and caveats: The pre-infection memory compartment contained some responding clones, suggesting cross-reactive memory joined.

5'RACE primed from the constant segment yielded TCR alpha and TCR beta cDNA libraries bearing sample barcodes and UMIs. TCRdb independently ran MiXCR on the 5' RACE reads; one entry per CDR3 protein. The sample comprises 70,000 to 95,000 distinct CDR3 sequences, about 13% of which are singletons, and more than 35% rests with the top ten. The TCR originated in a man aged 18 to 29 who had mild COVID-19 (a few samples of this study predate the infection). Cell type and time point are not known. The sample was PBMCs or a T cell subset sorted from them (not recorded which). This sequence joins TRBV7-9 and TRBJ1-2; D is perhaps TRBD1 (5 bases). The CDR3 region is CASSLTGLNYGYTF. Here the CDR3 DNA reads TGTGCCAGCAGTCTAACAGGCTTGAACTATGGCTACACCTTC. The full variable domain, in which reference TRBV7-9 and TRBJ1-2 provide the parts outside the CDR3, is DTGVSQNPRHKITKRGQNVTFRCDPISEHNRLYWYRQTLGQGPEFLTYFQNEAQLEKSRLLSDRFSAERPKGSFSTLEIQRTEQGDSAMYLCASSLTGLNYGYTFGSGTRLTVV.